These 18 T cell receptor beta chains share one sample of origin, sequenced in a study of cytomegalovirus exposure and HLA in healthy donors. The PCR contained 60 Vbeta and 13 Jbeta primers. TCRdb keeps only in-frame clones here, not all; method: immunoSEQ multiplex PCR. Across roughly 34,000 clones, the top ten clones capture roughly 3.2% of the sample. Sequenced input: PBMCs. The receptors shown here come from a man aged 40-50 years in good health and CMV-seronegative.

The CDR3 bases are TGTGCCAGCAACTGCGGGTTCCCCTACGAGCAGTACTTC. Translated: CASNCGFPYEQYF. V gene TRBV27 combines with J gene TRBJ2-7; TRBD2 might be the D (5 bases). CDR3 length: 13 amino acids. V was shortened by 7 bases and J by 2 bases, with 12 bases between the two germline ends. Germline assignment: CDR1 MNHEY and CDR2 SMNVEV (reference sequence).

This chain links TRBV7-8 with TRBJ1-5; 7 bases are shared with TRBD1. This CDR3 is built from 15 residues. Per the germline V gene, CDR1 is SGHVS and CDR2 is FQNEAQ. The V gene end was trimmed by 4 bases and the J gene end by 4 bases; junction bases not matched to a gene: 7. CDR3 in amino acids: CASSYRQGENQPQHF. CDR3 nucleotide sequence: TGTGCCAGCAGCTACCGACAGGGTGAAAATCAGCCCCAGCATTTT.

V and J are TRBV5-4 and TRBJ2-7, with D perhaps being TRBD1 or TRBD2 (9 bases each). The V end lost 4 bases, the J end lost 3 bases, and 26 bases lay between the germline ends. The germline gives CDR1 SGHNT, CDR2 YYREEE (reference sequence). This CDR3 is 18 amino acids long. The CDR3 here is CASSGGTGPLAGIYEQYF. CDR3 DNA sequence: TGTGCCAGCAGCGGGGGGACAGGGCCCCTAGCGGGGATCTACGAGCAGTACTTC.

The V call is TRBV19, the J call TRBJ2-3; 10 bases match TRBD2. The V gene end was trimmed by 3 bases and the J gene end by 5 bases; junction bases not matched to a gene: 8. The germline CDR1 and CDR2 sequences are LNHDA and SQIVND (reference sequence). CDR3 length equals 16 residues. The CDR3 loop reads CASSMGLAGVRDTQYF. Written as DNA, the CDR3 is TGTGCCAGTAGTATGGGGCTAGCGGGAGTTAGAGATACGCAGTATTTT. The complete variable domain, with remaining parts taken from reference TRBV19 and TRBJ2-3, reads DGGITQSPKYLFRKEGQNVTLSCEQNLNHDAMYWYRQDPGQGLRLIYYSQIVNDFQKGDIAEGYSVSREKKESFPLTVTSAQKNPTAFYLCASSMGLAGVRDTQYFGPGTRLTVL.

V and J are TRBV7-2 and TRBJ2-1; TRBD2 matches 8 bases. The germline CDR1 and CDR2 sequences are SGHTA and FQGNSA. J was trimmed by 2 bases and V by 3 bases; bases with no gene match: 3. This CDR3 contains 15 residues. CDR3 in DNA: TGTGCCAGCAGCTTGAGCGGGAGCCCCTACAATGAGCAGTTCTTC. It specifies CASSLSGSPYNEQFF.

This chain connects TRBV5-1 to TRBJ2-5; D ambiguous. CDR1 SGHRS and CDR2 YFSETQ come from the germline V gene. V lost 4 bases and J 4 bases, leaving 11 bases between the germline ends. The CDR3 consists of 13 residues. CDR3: CASSEQVGETQYF. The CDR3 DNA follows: TGCGCCAGCAGCGAGCAGGTAGGAGAGACCCAGTACTTC. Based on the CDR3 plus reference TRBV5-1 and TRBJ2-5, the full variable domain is KAGVTQTPRYLIKTRGQQVTLSCSPISGHRSVSWYQQTPGQGLQFLFEYFSETQRNKGNFPGRFSGRQFSNSRSEMNVSTLELGDSALYLCASSEQVGETQYFGPGTRLLVL.

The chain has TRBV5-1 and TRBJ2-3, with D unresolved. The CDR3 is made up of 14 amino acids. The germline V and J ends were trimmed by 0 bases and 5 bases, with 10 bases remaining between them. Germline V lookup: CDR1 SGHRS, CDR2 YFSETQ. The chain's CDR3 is CASSLATSGDTQYF. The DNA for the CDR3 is TGCGCCAGCAGCTTGGCCACGTCCGGAGATACGCAGTATTTT. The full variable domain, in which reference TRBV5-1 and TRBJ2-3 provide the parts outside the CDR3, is KAGVTQTPRYLIKTRGQQVTLSCSPISGHRSVSWYQQTPGQGLQFLFEYFSETQRNKGNFPGRFSGRQFSNSRSEMNVSTLELGDSALYLCASSLATSGDTQYFGPGTRLTVL.

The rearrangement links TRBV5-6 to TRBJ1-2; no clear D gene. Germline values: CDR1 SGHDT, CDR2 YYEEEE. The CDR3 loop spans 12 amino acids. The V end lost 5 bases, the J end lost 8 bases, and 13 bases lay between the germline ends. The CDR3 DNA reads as TGTGCCAGCAGTCCCGTTGACGGGGGCTACACCTTC. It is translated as CASSPVDGGYTF.

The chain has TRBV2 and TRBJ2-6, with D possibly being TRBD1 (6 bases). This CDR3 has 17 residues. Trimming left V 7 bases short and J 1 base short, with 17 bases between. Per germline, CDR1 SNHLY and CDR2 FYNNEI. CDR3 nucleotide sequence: TGTGCCAGCAAATTGGACAGAGTAAGGTCTGGGGCCAACGTCCTGACTTTC. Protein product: CASKLDRVRSGANVLTF.

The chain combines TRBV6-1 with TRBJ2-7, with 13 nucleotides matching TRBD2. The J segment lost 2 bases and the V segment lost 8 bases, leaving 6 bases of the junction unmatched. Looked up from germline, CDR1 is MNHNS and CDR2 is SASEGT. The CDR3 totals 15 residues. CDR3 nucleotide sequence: TGTGCCAGCCCCGGACTAGCGGGAGCCGCCTACGAGCAGTACTTC. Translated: CASPGLAGAAYEQYF.

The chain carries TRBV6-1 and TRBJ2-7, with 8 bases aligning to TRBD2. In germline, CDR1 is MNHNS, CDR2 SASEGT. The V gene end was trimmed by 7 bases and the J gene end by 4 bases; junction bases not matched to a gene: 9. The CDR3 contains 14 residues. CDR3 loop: CASTQSGSKYEQYF. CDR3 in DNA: TGTGCCAGCACACAAAGCGGGAGTAAGTACGAGCAGTACTTC.

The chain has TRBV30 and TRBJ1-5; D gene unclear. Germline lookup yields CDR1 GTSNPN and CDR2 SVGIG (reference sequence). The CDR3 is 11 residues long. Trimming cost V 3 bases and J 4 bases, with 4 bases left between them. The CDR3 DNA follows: TGTGCCTGGAGGAGAAATCAGCCCCAGCATTTT. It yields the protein CAWRRNQPQHF. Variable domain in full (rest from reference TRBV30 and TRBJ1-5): SQTIHQWPATLVQPVGSPLSLECTVEGTSNPNLYWYRQAAGRGLQLLFYSVGIGQISSEVPQNLSASRPQDRQFILSSKKLLLSDSGFYLCAWRRNQPQHFGDGTRLSIL.

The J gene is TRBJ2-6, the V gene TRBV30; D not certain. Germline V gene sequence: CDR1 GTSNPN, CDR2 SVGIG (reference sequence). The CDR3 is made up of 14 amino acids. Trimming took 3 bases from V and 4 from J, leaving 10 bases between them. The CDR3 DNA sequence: TGTGCCTGGAGCCAAATCCGGGGGGCCAACGTCCTGACTTTC. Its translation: CAWSQIRGANVLTF. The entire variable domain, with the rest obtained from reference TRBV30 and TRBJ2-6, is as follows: SQTIHQWPATLVQPVGSPLSLECTVEGTSNPNLYWYRQAAGRGLQLLFYSVGIGQISSEVPQNLSASRPQDRQFILSSKKLLLSDSGFYLCAWSQIRGANVLTFGAGSRLTVL.

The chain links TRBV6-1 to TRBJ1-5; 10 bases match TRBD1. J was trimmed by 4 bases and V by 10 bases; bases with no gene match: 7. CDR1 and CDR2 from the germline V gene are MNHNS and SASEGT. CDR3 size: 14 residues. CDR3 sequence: CATGGTGDNQPQHF. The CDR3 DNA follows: TGTGCCACGGGGGGGACAGGGGATAATCAGCCCCAGCATTTT.

Here the CDR3 reads CASSQDGGQKAFF. The DNA of the CDR3 is TGTGCCAGCAGCCAAGATGGAGGGCAGAAGGCTTTCTTT. V gene TRBV4-2 combines with J gene TRBJ1-1; D call uncertain. The CDR3 consists of 13 residues. V lost 0 bases, J lost 11 bases, and 13 bases lay in between. Germline-derived CDR1 and CDR2 are LGHNA and YNFKEQ.

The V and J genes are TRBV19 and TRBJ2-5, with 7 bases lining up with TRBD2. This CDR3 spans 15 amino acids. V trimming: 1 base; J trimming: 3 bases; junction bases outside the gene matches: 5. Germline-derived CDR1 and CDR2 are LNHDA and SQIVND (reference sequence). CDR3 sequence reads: CASSIGGGGEETQYF. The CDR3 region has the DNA TGTGCCAGTAGTATAGGGGGGGGAGGAGAAGAGACCCAGTACTTC.

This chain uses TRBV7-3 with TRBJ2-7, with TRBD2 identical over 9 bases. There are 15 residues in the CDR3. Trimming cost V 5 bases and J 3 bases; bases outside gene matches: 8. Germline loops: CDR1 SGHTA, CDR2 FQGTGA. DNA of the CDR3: TGTGCCAGCAGCCTTGGGCGGGAGGGCCACTACGAGCAGTACTTC. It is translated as CASSLGREGHYEQYF. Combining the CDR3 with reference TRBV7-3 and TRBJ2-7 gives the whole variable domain GAGVSQTPSNKVTEKGKYVELRCDPISGHTALYWYRQSLGQGPEFLIYFQGTGAADDSGLPNDRFFAVRPEGSVSTLKIQRTERGDSAVYLCASSLGREGHYEQYFGPGTRLTVT.

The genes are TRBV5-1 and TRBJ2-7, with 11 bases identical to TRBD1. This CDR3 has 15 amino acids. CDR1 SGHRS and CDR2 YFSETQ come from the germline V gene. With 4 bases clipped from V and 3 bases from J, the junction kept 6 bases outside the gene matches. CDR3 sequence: CASSLQGQGDYEQYF. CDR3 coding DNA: TGCGCCAGCAGCCTTCAGGGACAGGGGGACTACGAGCAGTACTTC.